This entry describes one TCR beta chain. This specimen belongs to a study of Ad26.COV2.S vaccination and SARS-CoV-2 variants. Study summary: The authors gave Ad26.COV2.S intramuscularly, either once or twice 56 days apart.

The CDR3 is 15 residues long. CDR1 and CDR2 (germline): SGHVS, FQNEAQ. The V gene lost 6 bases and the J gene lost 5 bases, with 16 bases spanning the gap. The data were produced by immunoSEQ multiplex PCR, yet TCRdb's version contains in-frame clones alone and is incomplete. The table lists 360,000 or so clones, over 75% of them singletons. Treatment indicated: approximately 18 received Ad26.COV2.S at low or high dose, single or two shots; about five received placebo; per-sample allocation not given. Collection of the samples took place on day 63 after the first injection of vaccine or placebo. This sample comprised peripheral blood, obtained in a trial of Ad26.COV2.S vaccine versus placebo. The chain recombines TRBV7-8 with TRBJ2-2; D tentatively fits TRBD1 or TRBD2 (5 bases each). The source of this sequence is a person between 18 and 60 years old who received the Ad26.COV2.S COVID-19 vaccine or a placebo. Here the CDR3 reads CASRPGPARTGELFF. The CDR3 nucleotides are TGTGCCAGCAGACCGGGACCCGCGAGAACCGGGGAGCTGTTTTTT.